What follows are 23 T cell receptor beta chains derived from one specimen sequenced in a study of cytomegalovirus exposure and HLA in healthy donors. The study ran its PCR with 60 Vbeta and 13 Jbeta primers. Produced via immunoSEQ multiplex PCR; TCRdb's table is partial and in-frame only. The sample lists some 130,000 clones; 78% were seen once. Sequences were obtained from PBMCs. The receptors stem from a female donor in good health and CMV-seronegative.

This clone occurred once. At one boundary the junction diverges from the germline segment, which might be a read error. The genes are TRBV27 and TRBJ2-7; 8 nucleotides line up with TRBD2. CDR1 is MNHEY and CDR2 is SMNVEV in the germline V gene (reference sequence). CDR3 size: 16 residues. The chain's CDR3 is CASSLHLAGLIYGQYF. For the CDR3, the DNA is TGTGCCAGCAGTTTACACTTAGCGGGATTGATCTACGGGCAGTACTTC.

The chain employs TRBV27 and TRBJ2-2; D perhaps matches TRBD1 (5 bases). The germline gives CDR1 MNHEY, CDR2 SMNVEV (reference sequence). The CDR3 covers 16 residues. V was trimmed by 6 bases and J by 3 bases, leaving 17 bases between them. This chain's CDR3 is CASSFSFGRDTGELFF. The CDR3 DNA reads as TGTGCCAGCAGCTTCAGTTTTGGCAGGGACACCGGGGAGCTGTTTTTT.

The chain recombines TRBV19 with TRBJ2-7, with 10 bases aligning to TRBD2. CDR1 is LNHDA, CDR2 SQIVND, per germline (reference sequence). Trimming took 4 bases from V and 3 from J; bases not matched to a gene: 3. The CDR3 is 14 amino acids. DNA for the CDR3: TGTGCCAGTAGTAGGGAGCGGGAGGGCTACGAGCAGTACTTC. Translation gives CASSREREGYEQYF.

This sequence joins TRBV6-1 and TRBJ2-1, with a weak D call TRBD2 (6 bases). The CDR3 runs to 13 residues. Germline loops: CDR1 MNHNS, CDR2 SASEGT. V was shortened by 1 base and J by 15 bases, with 16 bases between the two germline ends. The CDR3 reads CASSEVKRGLMFF. The CDR3 DNA is TGTGCCAGCAGTGAAGTGAAGAGGGGACTTATGTTCTTC.

As DNA, the CDR3 is TGTGCCAGCAGTATGACAGGGCTCCCCTACGAGCAGTACTTC. This codes for CASSMTGLPYEQYF. The gene calls are TRBV28 and TRBJ2-7, with 7 bases identical to TRBD1. V dropped 5 bases and J dropped 2; count of bases not matched to a gene: 6. This CDR3 spans 14 amino acids. Germline loops: CDR1 MDHEN, CDR2 SYDVKM.

The CDR3 DNA reads as TGTGCCAGAAGCTTACCAGCACGGACAGGGGAGTTCCAGCCCCAGCATTTT. Protein: CARSLPARTGEFQPQHF. V is TRBV7-5 and J is TRBJ1-5; whether TRBD1, the table's D call, matches the DNA was not checked. TRBV7-5 is tagged as a pseudogene. The CDR3 runs 17 residues.

V is TRBV5-6 and J is TRBJ1-1; the match to TRBD1 covers 7 bases. The V gene's germline CDR1 is SGHDT and CDR2 YYEEEE. V trimming: 6 bases; J trimming: 7 bases; junction bases outside the gene matches: 6. This CDR3 has 12 amino acids. CDR3 DNA: TGTGCCAGCAACCCCGGGACAGATGAAGCTTTCTTT. This sequence encodes CASNPGTDEAFF.

This clone appeared once. The V gene is TRBV7-9, the J gene TRBJ2-3; 10 bases line up with TRBD1. Germline V CDR1 and CDR2: SEHNR, FQNEAQ (reference sequence). J gave up 6 bases and V 6 bases, and 6 bases lay outside the gene matches. The CDR3 extends over 14 amino acids. CDR3 loop: CASRSGTGVDTQYF. CDR3 DNA sequence: TGTGCCAGCAGATCCGGGACAGGGGTCGATACGCAGTATTTT. The full variable domain, with the rest looked up from reference TRBV7-9 and TRBJ2-3, is DTGVSQNPRHKITKRGQNVTFRCDPISEHNRLYWYRQTLGQGPEFLTYFQNEAQLEKSRLLSDRFSAERPKGSFSTLEIQRTEQGDSAMYLCASRSGTGVDTQYFGPGTRLTVL.

This clone was seen more than once but under ten times. The V call is TRBV4-3, the J call TRBJ2-5, with TRBD2 identical over 10 bases. The V and J ends lost 0 bases and 4 bases, in that order; junction bases with no gene match: 11. This CDR3 is built from 18 residues. In germline, CDR1 is LGHNA, CDR2 YSLEER. The CDR3 nucleotides are TGCGCCAGCAGCCAAGATAGGGCTAGCGGGAGAAGTGGAGAGACCCAGTACTTC. This sequence encodes CASSQDRASGRSGETQYF.

V gene TRBV5-8 combines with J gene TRBJ2-1; 12 bases align to TRBD2. The CDR3 is 16 residues long. Losses at the gene ends were 4 bases for V and 7 bases for J; bases not matched to a gene: 9. The germline V gene encodes CDR1 SGHTS and CDR2 YDEGEE. CDR3 residues: CASSHGTSGPGNEQFF. The CDR3 DNA follows: TGTGCCAGCAGCCATGGGACTAGCGGGCCTGGTAATGAGCAGTTCTTC. The entire variable domain, with the rest obtained from reference TRBV5-8 and TRBJ2-1, is as follows: EAGVTQSPTHLIKTRGQQATLRCSPISGHTSVYWYQQALGLGLQFLLWYDEGEERNRGNFPPRFSGRQFPNYSSELNVNALELEDSALYLCASSHGTSGPGNEQFFGPGTRLTVL.

This chain uses TRBV4-1 with TRBJ2-7; 12 bases line up with TRBD2. This CDR3 contains 16 residues. V lost 3 bases, J lost 5 bases, and 8 bases stayed unmatched. Germline CDR1 reads MGHRA; CDR2 reads YSYEKL. CDR3 in DNA: TGCGCCAGCAGCCACGACCGACTAGCGGGGGTCAACGAGCAGTACTTC. Residues: CASSHDRLAGVNEQYF.

CDR3 nucleotides: TGTGCCAGCAGTCGACTAGCGGGAGCCTACAATGAGCAGTTCTTC. The encoded protein is CASSRLAGAYNEQFF. The chain carries TRBV28 and TRBJ2-1; 12 bases map to TRBD2. The germline gives CDR1 MDHEN, CDR2 SYDVKM. The CDR3 is made up of 15 amino acids. Trimming cost V 5 bases and J 2 bases; bases outside gene matches: 1. Looking up the rest from reference TRBV28 and TRBJ2-1 gives the full variable domain: DVKVTQSSRYLVKRTGEKVFLECVQDMDHENMFWYRQDPGLGLRLIYFSYDVKMKEKGDIPEGYSVSREKKERFSLILESASTNQTSMYLCASSRLAGAYNEQFFGPGTRLTVL.

This sequence joins TRBV29-1 and TRBJ2-1; possibly TRBD1 for D (5 bases). Germline values: CDR1 SQVTM, CDR2 ANQGSEA. With 4 bases removed from V and 4 bases from J, the gap between germline ends came to 20 bases. There are 16 residues in the CDR3. The CDR3 DNA follows: TGCAGCGTTGTTGGCGGAACAGGCAGCAGTTACAATGAGCAGTTCTTC. Its protein is CSVVGGTGSSYNEQFF.

The gene calls are TRBV9 and TRBJ2-1; TRBD2 might be the D (5 bases). CDR3 size: 15 residues. From germline, CDR1 is SGDLS and CDR2 YYNGEE. Trimming cost V 2 bases and J 2 bases, with 11 bases left between them. The CDR3 loop is CASSVASGTYNEQFF. The CDR3 DNA is TGTGCCAGCAGCGTGGCCAGCGGAACCTACAATGAGCAGTTCTTC.

The rearrangement uses TRBV4-3 and TRBJ2-7, with D possibly TRBD2 on 6 matching bases. V lost 1 base to trimming and J lost 7 bases, with 17 bases between them. Germline V gene sequence: CDR1 LGHNA, CDR2 YSLEER. CDR3 length equals 15 residues. CDR3 amino acids: CASSQGSGPPGEQYF. CDR3 coding DNA: TGCGCCAGCAGCCAAGGTAGCGGTCCCCCGGGAGAGCAGTACTTC.

This clone occurred a few times. V usage is TRBV30 and J usage is TRBJ2-1, with 7 bases identical to TRBD1. V lost 4 bases and J lost 5; bases outside the gene matches: 8. The CDR3 runs 14 residues. CDR1 and CDR2 (germline): GTSNPN, SVGIG (reference sequence). The CDR3 region is CAWTRGTANNEQFF. As DNA, the CDR3 is TGTGCCTGGACGCGAGGGACAGCAAACAATGAGCAGTTCTTC.

The CDR3 nucleotides read TGTGCCAGCAGCTTCCAGGGAGGGATCTACGAGCAGTACTTC. It yields the protein CASSFQGGIYEQYF. This chain uses TRBV7-2 with TRBJ2-7; TRBD2 agrees at 7 bases. Trimming at V came to 3 bases and at J to 3 bases, leaving 5 bases not matched to a gene. The CDR3 loop spans 14 amino acids. Germline V lookup: CDR1 SGHTA, CDR2 FQGNSA.

This rearrangement joins TRBV7-8 to TRBJ2-5, with 7 positions matching TRBD1. The CDR3 has 16 residues. Trimming removed 4 bases from V and 5 bases from J; junction bases left unmatched: 13. Germline loops: CDR1 SGHVS, CDR2 FQNEAQ. The CDR3 is CASSSFGQVEMETQYF. The CDR3 DNA follows: TGTGCCAGCAGCTCGTTTGGACAGGTTGAGATGGAGACCCAGTACTTC.

The rearrangement links TRBV18 to TRBJ2-5; 7 bases map to TRBD2. The germline CDR1 and CDR2 sequences are KGHSH and LQKENI. The CDR3 spans 15 residues. The J segment lost 7 bases and the V segment lost 0 bases, leaving 8 bases of the junction unmatched. The CDR3 protein is CASSPPGGRMGTQYF. In nucleotides, the CDR3 is TGTGCCAGCTCACCACCGGGCGGGAGAATGGGGACCCAGTACTTC.

The V call is TRBV6-1, the J call TRBJ2-7; 9 positions agree with TRBD1. This CDR3 spans 14 amino acids. The J segment lost 3 bases and the V segment lost 6 bases, leaving 6 bases of the junction unmatched. Germline CDR1 and CDR2: MNHNS and SASEGT. The CDR3 protein is CASRRDRDNYEQYF. The CDR3 coding sequence is TGTGCCAGCAGGAGGGACAGGGATAACTACGAGCAGTACTTC.

This sequence joins TRBV30 and TRBJ1-1, with D unclear. CDR1 is GTSNPN and CDR2 is SVGIG in the germline V gene (reference sequence). The CDR3 is made up of 13 amino acids. Trimming took off 1 base at V and 6 bases at J, with 12 bases between the two ends. CDR3 bases: TGTGCCTGGAGTGGGGTGGGGAGAGCTGAAGCTTTCTTT. This gives the protein CAWSGVGRAEAFF.

Notes on this clone: The sample carries other DNA sequences with the same CDR3. The rearrangement uses TRBV7-2 and TRBJ2-7; 9 nucleotides align to TRBD1. Looked up from germline, CDR1 is SGHTA and CDR2 is FQGNSA. This CDR3 comprises 15 residues. Losses at the gene ends were 5 bases for V and 3 bases for J; bases not matched to a gene: 8. The CDR3 nucleotides are TGTGCCAGCAGCCCAACTGCGGGACAGGGCTACGAGCAGTACTTC. As protein: CASSPTAGQGYEQYF.

This clone was seen more than once but under ten times. Other DNA sequences in this specimen translate into the identical CDR3. This chain joins TRBV7-3 and TRBJ2-6; TRBD1 matches 7 bases. Per the germline V gene, CDR1 is SGHTA and CDR2 is FQGTGA. The CDR3 spans 15 residues. The V gene end was trimmed by 4 bases and the J gene end by 0 bases; junction bases not matched to a gene: 0. The DNA of the CDR3 is TGTGCCAGCAGCTCAGGGGGCTCTGGGGCCAACGTCCTGACTTTC. Translating it yields CASSSGGSGANVLTF.